Listed below are T cell receptor beta chains from one sample, sequenced in a study of cytomegalovirus exposure and HLA in healthy donors. Produced via immunoSEQ multiplex PCR; TCRdb's table is partial and in-frame only. The table includes 140,000 or so clones, 72% detected once. The source material was PBMCs. These TCRs come from a man between 40 and 49 years old in good health and CMV-seronegative. CDR3s leave out the opening cysteine and the closing phenylalanine or tryptophan.

TRBJ1-4	TRBV5-4	ASSLKTGVNEKLF
TRBJ2-7	TRBV28	ASSTLGGAYEQY
TRBJ2-7	TRBV21-1	ASSKAGGRYEQY
TRBJ2-7	TRBV9	ASSAQTGWAYEQY
TRBJ1-1	TRBV5-4	ASSLDRNTEAF
TRBJ1-1	TRBV30	AWSGAQGQGNTEAF
TRBJ2-2	TRBV10-3	AIRAGINTGELF
TRBJ1-6	TRBV5-1	ASSPSGGPPLH
TRBJ2-2	TRBV7-9	ASSLAGKGPGELF
TRBJ2-3	TRBV4-1	ASSLLGTGGGDTQY
TRBJ2-1	TRBV28	ASSLATVEQF
TRBJ1-5	TRBV6-1	ASRGTGVWGQPQH
TRBJ1-1	TRBV18	ASSPGRNTEAF
TRBJ2-2	TRBV6-5	ASGETGYGELF
TRBJ1-1	TRBV5-1	ASSLAPGGRNTEAF
TRBJ2-1	TRBV7-3	ASSPGGSYNEQF
TRBJ2-7	TRBV9	ASSVGGGRPYEQY
TRBJ2-7	TRBV4-1	ASSLIPGTGSSYEQY
TRBJ1-1	TRBV5-1	ASRQDRGRTEAF
TRBJ2-1	TRBV9	ASSLGGSGASTNEQF